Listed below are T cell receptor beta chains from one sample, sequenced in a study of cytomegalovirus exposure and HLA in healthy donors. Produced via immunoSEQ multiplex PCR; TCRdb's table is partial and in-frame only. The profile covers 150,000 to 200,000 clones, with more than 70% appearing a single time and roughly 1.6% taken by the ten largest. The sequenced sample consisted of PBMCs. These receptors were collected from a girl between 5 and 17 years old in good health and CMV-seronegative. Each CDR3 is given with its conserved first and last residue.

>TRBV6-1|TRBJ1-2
CASRTGTYGYTF
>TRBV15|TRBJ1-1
CATSASTGGDKEAFF
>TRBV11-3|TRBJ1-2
CASSLSPGGSGYTF
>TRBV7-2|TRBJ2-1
CASSPYGGEQFF
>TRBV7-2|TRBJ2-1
CASSPYVGTGLNEQFF
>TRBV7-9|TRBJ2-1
CASTTTGAVRNEQFF
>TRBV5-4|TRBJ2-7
CASSLGQGRSYEQYF
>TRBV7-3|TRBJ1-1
CASSLGQPNTEAFF
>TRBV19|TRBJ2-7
CASSIVGGSEQYF
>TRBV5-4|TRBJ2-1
CASSSKTSKNEQFF
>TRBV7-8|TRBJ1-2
CASSPRTGSRRDGYTF
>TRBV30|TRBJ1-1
CAWSPRPDWTDTEAFF
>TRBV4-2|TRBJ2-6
CASSHPPRAGLRDNSGANVLTF
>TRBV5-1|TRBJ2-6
CASSLTTGPSSGANVLTF
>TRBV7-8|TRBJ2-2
CASIPQPGLAENTGELFF